Reported below is one T cell receptor beta chain. Its target is not known. This sample was included in a study of CD8+CD57+ T cells in acquired aplastic anemia. Profiles of TCR beta VDJ and CDR3 were generated from a genomic DNA template. TCRdb re-called the reads with MiXCR, one entry per CDR3 protein. The table lists around 430,000 distinct CDR3 sequences, around 30% of them singletons. All sequencing subjects had displayed CD8+CD57+ cell expansion on flow cytometry. When blood sampling took place, the patients had received no therapy. Study observations and caveats: Found in both controls and patients were around 29 CD8+ CDR3 sequences.

The source material was sorted CD4+, CD8+, or CD8+CD57+ T cells (not recorded which) from PBMCs. This clonotype was obtained from a human donor with aplastic anemia.

The CDR3 loop reads CASRLSGGPLDYTF. In nucleotides, the CDR3 is TGTGCCAGCAGACTATCCGGGGGACCACTCGACTACACCTTC. V usage is TRBV6-2 or TRBV6-3 and J usage is TRBJ1-2; D is perhaps TRBD1 (5 bases). With 6 bases removed from V and 10 bases from J, the gap between germline ends came to 21 bases. The germline gives CDR1 MNHEY, CDR2 SVGEGT. This CDR3 is built from 14 residues.